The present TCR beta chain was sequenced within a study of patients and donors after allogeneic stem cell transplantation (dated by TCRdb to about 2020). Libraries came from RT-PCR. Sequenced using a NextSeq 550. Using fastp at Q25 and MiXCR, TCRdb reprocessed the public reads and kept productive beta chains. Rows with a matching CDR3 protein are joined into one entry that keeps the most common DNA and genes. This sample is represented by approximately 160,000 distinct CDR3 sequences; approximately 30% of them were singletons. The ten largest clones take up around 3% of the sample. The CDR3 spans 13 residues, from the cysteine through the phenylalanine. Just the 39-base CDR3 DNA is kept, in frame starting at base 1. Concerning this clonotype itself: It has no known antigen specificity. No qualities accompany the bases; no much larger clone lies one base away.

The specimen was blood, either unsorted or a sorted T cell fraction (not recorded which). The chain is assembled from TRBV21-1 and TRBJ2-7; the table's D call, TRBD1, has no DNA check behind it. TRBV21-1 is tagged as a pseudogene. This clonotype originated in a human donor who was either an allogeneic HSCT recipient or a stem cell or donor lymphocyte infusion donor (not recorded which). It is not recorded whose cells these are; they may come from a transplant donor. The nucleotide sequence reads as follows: TGTGCCAGCAGGTGGGGGAGACAGTACGAGCAGTACTTC. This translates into CASRWGRQYEQYF.